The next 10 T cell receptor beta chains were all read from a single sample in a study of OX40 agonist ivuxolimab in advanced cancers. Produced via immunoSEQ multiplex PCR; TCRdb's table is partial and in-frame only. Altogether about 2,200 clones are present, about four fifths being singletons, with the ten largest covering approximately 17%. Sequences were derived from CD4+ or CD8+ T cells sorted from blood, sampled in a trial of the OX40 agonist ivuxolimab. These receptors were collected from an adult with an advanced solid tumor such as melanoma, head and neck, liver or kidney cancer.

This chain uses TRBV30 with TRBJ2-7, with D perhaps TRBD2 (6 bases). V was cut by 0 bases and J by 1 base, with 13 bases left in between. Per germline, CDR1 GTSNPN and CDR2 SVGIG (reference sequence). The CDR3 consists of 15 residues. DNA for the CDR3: TGTGCCTGGAGTGTATTTGGGGGGTCTTCCTACGAGCAGTACTTC. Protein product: CAWSVFGGSSYEQYF.

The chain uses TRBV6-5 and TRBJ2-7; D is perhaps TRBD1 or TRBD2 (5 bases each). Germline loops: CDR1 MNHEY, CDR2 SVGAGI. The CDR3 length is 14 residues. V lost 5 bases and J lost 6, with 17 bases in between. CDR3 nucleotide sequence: TGTGCCAGCAGTCCTAATCCGAGGGGTGGCGAGCAGTACTTC. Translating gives CASSPNPRGGEQYF.

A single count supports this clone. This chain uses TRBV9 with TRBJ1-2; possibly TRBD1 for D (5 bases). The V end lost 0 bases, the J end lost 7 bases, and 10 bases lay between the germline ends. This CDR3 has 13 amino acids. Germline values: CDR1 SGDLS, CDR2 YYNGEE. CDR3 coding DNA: TGTGCCAGCAGCGTAGAATCCGGGACTGGCTACACCTTC. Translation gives CASSVESGTGYTF.

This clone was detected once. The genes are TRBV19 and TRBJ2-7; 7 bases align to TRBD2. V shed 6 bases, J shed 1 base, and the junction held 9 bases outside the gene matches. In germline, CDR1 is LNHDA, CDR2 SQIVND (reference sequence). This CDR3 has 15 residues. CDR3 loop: CASSTIEGLSYEQYF. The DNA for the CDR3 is TGTGCCAGTAGCACTATAGAGGGACTATCCTACGAGCAGTACTTC.

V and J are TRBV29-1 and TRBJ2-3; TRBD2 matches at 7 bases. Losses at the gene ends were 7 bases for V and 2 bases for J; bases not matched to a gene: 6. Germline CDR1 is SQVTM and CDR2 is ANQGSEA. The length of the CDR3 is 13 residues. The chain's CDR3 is CSALTSHTDTQYF. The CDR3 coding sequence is TGCAGCGCCCTGACTAGCCACACAGATACGCAGTATTTT.

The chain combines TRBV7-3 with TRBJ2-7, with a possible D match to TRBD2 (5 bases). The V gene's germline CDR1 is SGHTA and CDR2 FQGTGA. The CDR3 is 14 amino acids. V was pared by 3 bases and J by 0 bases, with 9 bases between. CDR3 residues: CASSLEVGSYEQYF. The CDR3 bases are TGTGCCAGCAGCTTGGAGGTGGGCTCCTACGAGCAGTACTTC.

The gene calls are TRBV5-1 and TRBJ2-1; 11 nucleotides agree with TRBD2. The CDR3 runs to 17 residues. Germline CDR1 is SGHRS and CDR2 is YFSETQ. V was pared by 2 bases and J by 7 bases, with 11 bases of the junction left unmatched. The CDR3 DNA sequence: TGCGCCAGCAGCTTCTCCTTAGCGGGAGGGTTTCAGAATGAGCAGTTCTTC. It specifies CASSFSLAGGFQNEQFF.

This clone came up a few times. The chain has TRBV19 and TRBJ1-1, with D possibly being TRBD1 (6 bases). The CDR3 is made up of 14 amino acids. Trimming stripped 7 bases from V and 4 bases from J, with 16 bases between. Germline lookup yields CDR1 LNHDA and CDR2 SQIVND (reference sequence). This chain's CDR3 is CASTWGGGGTEAFF. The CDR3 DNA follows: TGTGCCAGTACATGGGGGGGCGGGGGCACTGAAGCTTTCTTT.

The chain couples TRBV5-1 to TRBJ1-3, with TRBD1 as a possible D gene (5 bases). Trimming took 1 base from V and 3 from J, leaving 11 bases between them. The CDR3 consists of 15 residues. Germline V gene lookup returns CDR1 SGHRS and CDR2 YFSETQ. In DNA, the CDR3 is TGCGCCAGCAGCTTGAGGGGAGCCGGTGGAAACACCATATATTTT. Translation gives CASSLRGAGGNTIYF.

The CDR3, as DNA: TGCAGCGTACCGGGACAGGGGGCGCATGGCTACACCTTC. Protein sequence: CSVPGQGAHGYTF. The J gene is TRBJ1-2, the V gene TRBV29-1, with TRBD1 identical over 12 bases. Germline-derived CDR1 and CDR2 are SQVTM and ANQGSEA. The J segment lost 6 bases and the V segment lost 6 bases, leaving 5 bases of the junction unmatched. The CDR3 runs 13 residues. Full variable domain (missing parts from reference TRBV29-1 and TRBJ1-2): SAVISQKPSRDICQRGTSLTIQCQVDSQVTMMFWYRQQPGQSLTLIATANQGSEATYESGFVIDKFPISRPNLTFSTLTVSNMSPEDSSIYLCSVPGQGAHGYTFGSGTRLTVV.